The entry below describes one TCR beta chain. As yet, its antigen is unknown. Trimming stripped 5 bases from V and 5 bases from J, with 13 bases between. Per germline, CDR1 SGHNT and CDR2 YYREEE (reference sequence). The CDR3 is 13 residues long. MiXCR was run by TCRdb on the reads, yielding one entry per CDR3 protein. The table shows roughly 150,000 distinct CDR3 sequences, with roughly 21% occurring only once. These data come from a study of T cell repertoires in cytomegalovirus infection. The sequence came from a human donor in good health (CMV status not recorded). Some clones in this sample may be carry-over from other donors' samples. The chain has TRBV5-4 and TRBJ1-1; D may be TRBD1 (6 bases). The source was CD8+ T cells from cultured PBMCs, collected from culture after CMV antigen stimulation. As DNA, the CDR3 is TGTGCCAGCAGACCGGTTACAGGGACTGAAGCTTTCTTT. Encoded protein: CASRPVTGTEAFF.